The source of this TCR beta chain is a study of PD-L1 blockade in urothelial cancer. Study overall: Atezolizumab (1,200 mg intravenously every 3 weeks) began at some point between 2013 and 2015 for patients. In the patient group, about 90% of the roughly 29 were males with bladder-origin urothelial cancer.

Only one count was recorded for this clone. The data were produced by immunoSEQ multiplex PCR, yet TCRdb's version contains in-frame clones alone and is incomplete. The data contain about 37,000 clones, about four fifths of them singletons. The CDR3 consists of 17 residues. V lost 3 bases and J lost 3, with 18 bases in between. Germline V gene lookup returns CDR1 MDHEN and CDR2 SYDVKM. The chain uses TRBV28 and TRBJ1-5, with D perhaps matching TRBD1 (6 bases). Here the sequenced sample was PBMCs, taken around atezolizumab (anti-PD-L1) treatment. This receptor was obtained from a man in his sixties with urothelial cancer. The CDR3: CASSFLRTAGLNQPQHF. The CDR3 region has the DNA TGTGCCAGCAGTTTCCTTCGGACAGCGGGACTCAATCAGCCCCAGCATTTT.